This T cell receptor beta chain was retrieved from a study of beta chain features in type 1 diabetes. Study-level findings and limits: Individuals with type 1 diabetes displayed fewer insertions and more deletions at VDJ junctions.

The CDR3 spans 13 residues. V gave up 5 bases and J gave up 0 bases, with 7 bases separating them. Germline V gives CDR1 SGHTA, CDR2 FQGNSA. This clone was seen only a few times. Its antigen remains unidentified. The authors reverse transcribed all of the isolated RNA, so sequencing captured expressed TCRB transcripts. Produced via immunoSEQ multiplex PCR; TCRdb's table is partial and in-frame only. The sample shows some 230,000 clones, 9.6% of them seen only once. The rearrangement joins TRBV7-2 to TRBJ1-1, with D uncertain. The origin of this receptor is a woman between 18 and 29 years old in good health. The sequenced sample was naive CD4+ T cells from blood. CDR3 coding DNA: TGTGCCAGCAGCCCGAGATTGAACACTGAAGCTTTCTTT. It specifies CASSPRLNTEAFF.